Below are 26 T cell receptor beta chains sequenced from a single sample in a study of blood T cell repertoires in COVID-19. Profiling relied on immunoSEQ multiplex PCR, and the TCRdb table lists in-frame clones only, not all of them. The top ten hold around 5.4% of the sample, which has 140,000 to 150,000 clones, roughly 89% seen once. The sequenced sample was PBMCs or T cells enriched from blood (not recorded which). The receptors stem from a woman aged 50 to 60 who had been exposed to COVID-19.

This sequence joins TRBV7-9 and TRBJ2-1; 8 bases match TRBD2. The CDR3 has 12 residues. J was trimmed by 11 bases and V by 5 bases; bases with no gene match: 5. The germline gives CDR1 SEHNR, CDR2 FQNEAQ (reference sequence). Here the CDR3 reads CASSIGTRKQFF. The DNA for the CDR3 is TGTGCCAGCAGCATCGGGACTAGAAAGCAGTTCTTC.

This clone was counted a few times. In DNA form, the CDR3 reads TGTGCCAGCGGGGGGGGGCAGCCCCAGCATTTT. This sequence encodes CASGGGQPQHF. V is TRBV7-8 and J is TRBJ1-5; D is possibly TRBD1 (5 bases). V dropped 8 bases and J dropped 7 bases, with 9 bases sitting between them. The CDR3 is 11 residues long. CDR1 and CDR2 (germline): SGHVS, FQNEAQ.

The rearrangement joins TRBV4-1 to TRBJ1-1; D is possibly TRBD1 (5 bases). Deletions cut 0 bases from V and 2 bases from J, with 10 bases between. Germline CDR1 reads MGHRA; CDR2 reads YSYEKL. CDR3 size: 15 residues. The CDR3 loop is CASSQDRGGNTEAFF. The CDR3 nucleotides read TGCGCCAGCAGCCAAGATCGGGGGGGAAACACTGAAGCTTTCTTT.

The chain combines TRBV19 with TRBJ2-7; maybe TRBD2 (6 bases). The CDR3 length is 15 residues. Trimming cost V 6 bases and J 2 bases, with 17 bases left between them. Germline loops: CDR1 LNHDA, CDR2 SQIVND (reference sequence). The DNA of the CDR3 is TGTGCCAGTAGGGGGGAGGAGATAGGCACCTACGAGCAGTACTTC. This codes for CASRGEEIGTYEQYF.

The chain is built from TRBV7-9 and TRBJ1-6; 10 bases agree with TRBD1. This CDR3 has 16 residues. Germline V gives CDR1 SEHNR, CDR2 FQNEAQ (reference sequence). With V trimmed by 4 bases and J by 9 bases, 9 bases remained unmatched. CDR3 coding DNA: TGTGCCAGCAGCTCGCCCCTCGGACAGGGGGGTTCACCCCTCCACTTT. Translating it yields CASSSPLGQGGSPLHF. Based on the CDR3 plus reference TRBV7-9 and TRBJ1-6, the full variable domain is DTGVSQNPRHKITKRGQNVTFRCDPISEHNRLYWYRQTLGQGPEFLTYFQNEAQLEKSRLLSDRFSAERPKGSFSTLEIQRTEQGDSAMYLCASSSPLGQGGSPLHFGNGTRLTVT.

The rearrangement uses TRBV7-6 and TRBJ1-2, with 10 bases aligning to TRBD1. This CDR3 is 15 amino acids long. Germline lookup yields CDR1 SGHVS and CDR2 FNYEAQ. The V segment lost 5 bases and the J segment 8 bases; nucleotides outside the gene matches: 11. The CDR3 region is CASSVNPTGGQGYTF. CDR3 nucleotides: TGTGCCAGCAGCGTAAACCCGACAGGGGGCCAAGGCTACACCTTC.

In its sample, this clone was seen a few times. The V gene is TRBV10-1, the J gene TRBJ2-3; D uncertain. The CDR3 consists of 15 residues. Trimming took off 2 bases at V and 0 bases at J, with 9 bases between the two ends. Germline V gene data show CDR1 as WNHNN and CDR2 as SYGVQD (reference sequence). The CDR3 reads CASSERVTSTDTQYF. The CDR3 DNA sequence: TGCGCCAGCAGTGAGCGAGTTACTAGCACAGATACGCAGTATTTT.

The sample holds a few counts of this clone. The chain has TRBV7-6 and TRBJ2-7, with D tentatively TRBD1 (5 bases). The CDR3 runs to 14 residues. The V gene's germline CDR1 is SGHVS and CDR2 FNYEAQ. Trimming removed 2 bases at V and 2 bases at J, with 10 bases between. CDR3 in DNA: TGTGCCAGCAGCTTATCCGACAGCCCCTACGAGCAGTACTTC. Translated, it gives CASSLSDSPYEQYF.

The chain is built from TRBV19 and TRBJ1-2; D unresolved. V lost 2 bases and J 2 bases, leaving 6 bases between the germline ends. In germline, CDR1 is LNHDA, CDR2 SQIVND (reference sequence). The CDR3 runs to 13 residues. DNA of the CDR3: TGTGCCAGTAGTATAAGCACCAACTATGGCTACACCTTC. Amino acid sequence: CASSISTNYGYTF.

This chain links TRBV6-2 or TRBV6-3 with TRBJ2-3, with D hard to call. CDR3 length: 18 residues. Germline values: CDR1 MNHEY, CDR2 SVGEGT. V shed 0 bases and J shed 6 bases, with 22 bases lying between them. The CDR3 sequence is CASSYSRVSEIPQDTQYF. In DNA form, the CDR3 reads TGTGCCAGCAGTTACTCCCGGGTATCGGAAATACCCCAGGATACGCAGTATTTT.

The J gene is TRBJ1-2, the V gene TRBV6-5; TRBD1 might be the D (5 bases). The V gene's germline CDR1 is MNHEY and CDR2 SVGAGI. V lost 7 bases and J 5 bases, leaving 20 bases between the germline ends. This CDR3 comprises 15 residues. As DNA, the CDR3 is TGTGCCAGCACTAAAAAGGCAGGGTCCCCATATGGCTACACCTTC. Translating gives CASTKKAGSPYGYTF.

This sequence joins TRBV6-4 and TRBJ1-1, with D perhaps TRBD1 (5 bases). Trimming pared 10 bases from V and 3 bases from J, leaving 18 bases between. Germline V CDR1 and CDR2: MRHNA, SNTAGT. This CDR3 is built from 14 residues. CDR3 bases: TGTGCCACAAGGGTGGGGGGGATGTACACTGAAGCTTTCTTT. Its translation: CATRVGGMYTEAFF.

The gene calls are TRBV7-2 and TRBJ2-3, with D perhaps TRBD1 (6 bases). The V gene's germline CDR1 is SGHTA and CDR2 FQGNSA. The CDR3 has 17 residues. Trimming took off 7 bases at V and 1 base at J, with 21 bases between the two ends. The DNA for the CDR3 is TGTGCCAGCACGCCGGGACAAGGGGTATTGGGCACAGATACGCAGTATTTT. It translates to CASTPGQGVLGTDTQYF.

This clone has only one observation. This sequence joins TRBV13 and TRBJ1-6, with D possibly TRBD1 on 5 matching bases. Germline CDR1 reads PRHDT; CDR2 reads FYEKMQ (reference sequence). CDR3 length equals 16 residues. The V gene lost 4 bases and the J gene lost 5 bases, with 15 bases spanning the gap. The DNA of the CDR3 is TGTGCCAGCAGCTCCCTCGGGGGGGTCCATAATTCACCCCTCCACTTT. It is translated as CASSSLGGVHNSPLHF.

This clone turned up a few times. The chain uses TRBV19 and TRBJ2-7; 7 bases line up with TRBD1. The CDR3 extends over 16 amino acids. The V and J ends lost 6 bases and 0 bases, in that order; junction bases with no gene match: 11. CDR1 is LNHDA, CDR2 SQIVND, per germline (reference sequence). The CDR3 DNA reads as TGTGCCAGTAGACGAGACACGACAGGGATCTCCTACGAGCAGTACTTC. Translation: CASRRDTTGISYEQYF.

CDR3 loop: CASSPRDREENGYTF. The CDR3 DNA sequence: TGTGCCAGCAGTCCCCGGGACAGGGAAGAAAATGGCTACACCTTC. The rearrangement links TRBV6-1 to TRBJ1-2, with TRBD1 matching 9 bases. CDR1 is MNHNS and CDR2 is SASEGT in the germline V gene. V shed 5 bases, J shed 6 bases, and the junction held 10 bases outside the gene matches. The CDR3 has 15 amino acids.

The chain joins TRBV7-9 to TRBJ2-3, with unresolved D. V was pared by 1 base and J by 4 bases, with 6 bases between. The CDR3 loop spans 13 amino acids. Germline V lookup: CDR1 SEHNR, CDR2 FQNEAQ (reference sequence). The CDR3 DNA follows: TGTGCCAGCAGCTTAGTTCCCGCAGATACGCAGTATTTT. It specifies CASSLVPADTQYF. The full variable domain, in which reference TRBV7-9 and TRBJ2-3 provide the parts outside the CDR3, is DTGVSQNPRHKITKRGQNVTFRCDPISEHNRLYWYRQTLGQGPEFLTYFQNEAQLEKSRLLSDRFSAERPKGSFSTLEIQRTEQGDSAMYLCASSLVPADTQYFGPGTRLTVL.

This clone has more than one count but fewer than ten. The rearrangement links TRBV12-5 to TRBJ1-6, with TRBD1 matching over 8 bases. The junction had 4 bases not matched to a gene; V was cut back by 4 bases and J by 8 bases. Germline V gives CDR1 LGHNT, CDR2 FRNRAP. The CDR3 runs to 14 residues. The CDR3 reads CASGSGQGYSPLHF. In nucleotides, the CDR3 is TGTGCTAGTGGTTCAGGACAGGGCTATTCACCCCTCCACTTT. Supplemented by reference TRBV12-5 and TRBJ1-6, the full variable domain reads DARVTQTPRHKVTEMGQEVTMRCQPILGHNTVFWYRQTMMQGLELLAYFRNRAPLDDSGMPKDRFSAEMPDATLATLKIQPSEPRDSAVYFCASGSGQGYSPLHFGNGTRLTVT.

This chain uses TRBV29-1 with TRBJ1-1; D unclear. Trimming took 4 bases from V and 7 from J, leaving 13 bases between them. CDR3 length equals 12 residues. Germline CDR1 is SQVTM and CDR2 is ANQGSEA. CDR3 sequence reads: CSVGLVAGEAFF. The CDR3 region has the DNA TGCAGCGTTGGGTTGGTGGCGGGTGAAGCTTTCTTT.

This chain links TRBV4-3 with TRBJ1-4, with TRBD1 matching over 11 bases. Germline V CDR1 and CDR2: LGHNA, YSLEER. Unmatched junction bases numbered 5, after V lost 0 bases and J lost 11 bases. This CDR3 comprises 15 residues. CDR3 sequence (DNA): TGCGCCAGCAGCCAAGAGGGACAGGGGGATCCGAAACTGTTTTTT. This translates into CASSQEGQGDPKLFF.

The V and J genes are TRBV7-9 and TRBJ2-7; D not certain. Deletions cut 5 bases from V and 4 bases from J, with 12 bases between. Germline V gene lookup returns CDR1 SEHNR and CDR2 FQNEAQ (reference sequence). This CDR3 has 13 amino acids. The CDR3 here is CASSPPTAYEQYF. The DNA for the CDR3 is TGTGCCAGCAGCCCCCCTACAGCTTACGAGCAGTACTTC. The variable domain in full, with the rest retrieved from reference TRBV7-9 and TRBJ2-7, is DTGVSQNPRHKITKRGQNVTFRCDPISEHNRLYWYRQTLGQGPEFLTYFQNEAQLEKSRLLSDRFSAERPKGSFSTLEIQRTEQGDSAMYLCASSPPTAYEQYFGPGTRLTVT.

The V and J genes are TRBV12-5 and TRBJ2-1, with TRBD1 matching 7 bases. Germline CDR1 is LGHNT and CDR2 is FRNRAP. V lost 5 bases and J lost 4; bases outside the gene matches: 5. This CDR3 is built from 14 residues. The CDR3 DNA reads as TGTGCTAGTGGTACCGGACAGGATTACAATGAGCAGTTCTTC. This sequence encodes CASGTGQDYNEQFF.

The rearrangement links TRBV2 to TRBJ1-1; TRBD1 aligns across 10 bases. The CDR3 covers 13 residues. CDR1 SNHLY and CDR2 FYNNEI come from the germline V gene. J gave up 10 bases and V 4 bases, and 6 bases lay outside the gene matches. CDR3 region: CASSAGTGESAFF. In nucleotides, the CDR3 is TGTGCCAGCAGTGCCGGGACAGGGGAATCAGCTTTCTTT.

The chain joins TRBV7-8 to TRBJ1-6; TRBD1 aligns across 9 bases. Germline values: CDR1 SGHVS, CDR2 FQNEAQ. V shed 1 base, J shed 6 bases, and the junction held 7 bases outside the gene matches. CDR3 size: 17 residues. The CDR3 DNA is TGTGCCAGCAGCTTAGAGGGACAGGGTATAATTAATTCACCCCTCCACTTT. This gives the protein CASSLEGQGIINSPLHF.

The gene calls are TRBV19 and TRBJ2-7; TRBD1 matches at 9 bases. The CDR3 consists of 14 residues. From germline, CDR1 is LNHDA and CDR2 SQIVND (reference sequence). The J segment lost 5 bases and the V segment lost 6 bases, leaving 8 bases of the junction unmatched. CDR3 in amino acids: CASSPNRDRDEQYF. In DNA, the CDR3 is TGTGCCAGTAGCCCTAACCGGGACAGGGACGAGCAGTACTTC.

This rearrangement joins TRBV9 to TRBJ2-4; D is undetermined. V lost 0 bases to trimming and J lost 8 bases, with 9 bases between them. CDR3 size: 13 residues. Germline V gene data show CDR1 as SGDLS and CDR2 as YYNGEE. The CDR3 bases are TGTGCCAGCAGCGTAGCTACCGCGGACATTCAGTACTTC. As protein: CASSVATADIQYF.